This T cell receptor beta chain is drawn from a study of T-cell reconstitution after alpha-beta-depleted transplantation in children. This clonotype appeared a few times. The length of the CDR3 is 15 residues. The V gene end was trimmed by 3 bases and the J gene end by 6 bases; junction bases not matched to a gene: 4. CDR1 and CDR2 (germline): SGDLS, YYNGEE. Unique molecular identifiers featured in how the TCRbeta library was prepared. MiXCR was run by TCRdb on the PCR reads, yielding one entry per CDR3 protein. The sample lists some 490,000 distinct CDR3 sequences, under 15% occurring once. V usage is TRBV9 and J usage is TRBJ2-1; 12 bases align to TRBD2. This material consisted of PBMCs from the stem cell graft donor, taken from the stem cell graft. This TCR came from a human donor who donated a stem cell graft to a child with combined immunodeficiency. The CDR3 DNA is TGTGCCAGCAGCGGCGGGACTAGCGGGCTCAATGAGCAGTTCTTC. Its protein product is CASSGGTSGLNEQFF.